These 3 T cell receptor beta chains originate from one sample sequenced in a study of T-cell memory formation after mild COVID-19. Via MiXCR, TCRdb re-called the 5' RACE reads, giving one row per CDR3 protein. Seen here are roughly 240,000 distinct CDR3 sequences, around 15% observed once, and the top ten hold around a fifth. The sequenced sample consisted of PBMCs or a T cell subset sorted from them (not recorded which). The receptors originated from a man in his late teens or twenties who had mild COVID-19 (a few samples of this study predate the infection). Cell type and time point are not known.

The chain links TRBV29-1 to TRBJ1-2, with D perhaps TRBD1 (5 bases). This CDR3 has 11 amino acids. Germline V gene lookup returns CDR1 SQVTM and CDR2 ANQGSEA. Trimming stripped 6 bases from V and 9 bases from J, with 14 bases between. DNA of the CDR3: TGCAGCGTCTTGGACACGGGGCGCTACACCTTC. Amino acid sequence: CSVLDTGRYTF.

The chain joins TRBV29-1 to TRBJ2-5, with a possible D match to TRBD1 (5 bases). V was clipped by 5 bases and J by 0 bases, with 7 bases between them. Germline loops: CDR1 SQVTM, CDR2 ANQGSEA. This CDR3 comprises 12 residues. DNA for the CDR3: TGCAGCGTTCAGGGAAACCAAGAGACCCAGTACTTC. It yields the protein CSVQGNQETQYF.

This clonotype has more than one count but fewer than ten. The CDR3 coding sequence is TGCAGTGCTGGGGGACAGACAGGGAACACTGAAGCTTTCTTT. Translating gives CSAGGQTGNTEAFF. The chain has TRBV20-1 and TRBJ1-1; TRBD1 aligns across 7 bases. This CDR3 is built from 14 residues. Germline CDR1 and CDR2: DFQATT and SNEGSKA (reference sequence). The V segment lost 5 bases and the J segment 1 base; nucleotides outside the gene matches: 7.